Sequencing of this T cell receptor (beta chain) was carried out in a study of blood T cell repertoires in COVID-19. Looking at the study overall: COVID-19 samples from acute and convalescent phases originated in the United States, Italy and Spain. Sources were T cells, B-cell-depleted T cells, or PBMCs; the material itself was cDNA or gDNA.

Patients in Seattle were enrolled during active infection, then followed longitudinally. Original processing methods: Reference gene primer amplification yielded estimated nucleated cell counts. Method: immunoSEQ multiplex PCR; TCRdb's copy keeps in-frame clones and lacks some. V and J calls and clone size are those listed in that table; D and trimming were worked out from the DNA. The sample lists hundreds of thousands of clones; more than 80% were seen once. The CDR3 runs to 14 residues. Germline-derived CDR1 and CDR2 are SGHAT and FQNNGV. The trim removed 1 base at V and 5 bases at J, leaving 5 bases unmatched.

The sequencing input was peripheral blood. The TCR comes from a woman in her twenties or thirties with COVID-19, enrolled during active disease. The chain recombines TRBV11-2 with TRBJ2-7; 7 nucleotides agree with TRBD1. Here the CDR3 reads CASSLVRGLDEQYF. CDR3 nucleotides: TGTGCCAGCAGCTTAGTCAGGGGGTTAGACGAGCAGTACTTC.